Given below is one T cell receptor beta chain in context. It lacks a known antigen. One base away there is no much larger clone; base qualities are not given. The data stem from a study of blood T cell repertoires in COVID-19 (dated by TCRdb to between 2020 and 2021). At the level of the whole study: Samples from collaborators originated in the United States, Italy and Spain and spanned both the acute and convalescent phases of COVID-19. The prospective study material was composed of cDNA or gDNA derived from T cells, B-cell-depleted T cells, or PBMCs. The dataset comprised deeply sampled blood TCRbeta repertoires from subjects exposed to, actively infected with, or recovered from COVID-19. A freely available public database, intended as a resource for researchers studying the immune response to SARS-CoV-2, is where the repertoires were released. The samples were drawn from two sources: the first 160 participants of the ongoing ImmuneRACE study, and 950 to 1,500 subjects contributed by 6 global collaborators. Nearly every sample came with metadata listing a de-identified subject ID, COVID-19 status, age in years and sex. Where available, HLA class I and class II types were obtained from metadata supplied by the sample provider rather than from assay-based typing.

Summary of the overall study and its limitations: The quantity of clinical and demographic metadata differed by source and by participant and was supplied without curation.

Participants in the prospective study were enrolled through a virtual design, were aged about 18 to 100 years, and lived in roughly 24 United States geographic areas. To assign participants to cohorts, the prospective study relied on clinical history that participants themselves reported in a screening survey and a study questionnaire. A participant counted as exposed if, within 2 weeks of entering the study, that participant had been in contact with someone who had a PCR-confirmed or clinician-diagnosed COVID-19 case. Each participant in the prospective study had whole blood, serum and a nasopharyngeal or oropharyngeal swab collected by mobile phlebotomists. Prospective study participants could optionally give additional blood draws and questionnaires over an approximately 2-month period. Blood samples from the prospective study were shipped frozen or at room temperature prior to DNA extraction.

The immunoSEQ Assay, a bias-controlled multiplex PCR, was used to amplify TCRbeta CDR3 regions from genomic DNA. Turning to the authors' computational methods: The number of nucleated cells in each sample was estimated from the amplification of reference gene primers within the assay. To quantify the absolute abundance of each unique TCRbeta CDR3 rearrangement, sequence reads were collapsed and filtered. For each sample, productive Simpson clonality was calculated by taking the square root of Simpson's diversity index across productive rearrangements. Here the immuneACCESS table is served through TCRdb, limited to in-frame sequences with V and J called. Missing clones are a known gap in these copies; in checked studies unresolved V genes cover under half, and the rest lacks a known reason. That table supplies the V and J calls and clone size; D and trimming were determined from the DNA. The sample data list a few hundred thousand clones, and about 85% of these were observed just once. The top ten clones comprise approximately 6.6% of the sample.

The clonotype comes from a woman in her 50s who had been exposed to COVID-19. Material: PBMCs or T cells enriched from blood (not recorded which).

The DNA sequence reads TGCAGCGTTGAAGAGCCCAGGGCAGCAAAGAGCACAGATACGCAGTATTTT. Its product reads: CSVEEPRAAKSTDTQYF. The rearranged segments are TRBV29-1 and TRBJ2-3, with TRBD1 perhaps the D gene, on 5 matching bases. V is pared back by 0 bases and J by 0 bases, with 16 bases lying between the germline termini. From cysteine to phenylalanine, the CDR3 is 17 amino acids long. The CDR3 DNA has 51 bases and is translated from base 1. The CDR1 and CDR2 encoded by the germline V gene are SQVTM and ANQGSEA.